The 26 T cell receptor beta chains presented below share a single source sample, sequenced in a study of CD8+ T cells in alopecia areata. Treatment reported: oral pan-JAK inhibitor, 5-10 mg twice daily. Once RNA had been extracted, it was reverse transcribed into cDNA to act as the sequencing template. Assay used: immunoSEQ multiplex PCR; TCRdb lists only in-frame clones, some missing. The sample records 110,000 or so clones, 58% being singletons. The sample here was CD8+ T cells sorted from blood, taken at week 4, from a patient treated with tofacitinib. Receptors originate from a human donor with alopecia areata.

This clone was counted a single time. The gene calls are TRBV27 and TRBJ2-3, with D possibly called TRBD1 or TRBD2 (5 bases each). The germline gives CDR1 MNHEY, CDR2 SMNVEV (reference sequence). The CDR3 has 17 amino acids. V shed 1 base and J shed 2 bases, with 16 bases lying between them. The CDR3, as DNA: TGTGCCAGCAGTTTATTAGCGCGTGTAGGGGACACAGATACGCAGTATTTT. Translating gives CASSLLARVGDTDTQYF.

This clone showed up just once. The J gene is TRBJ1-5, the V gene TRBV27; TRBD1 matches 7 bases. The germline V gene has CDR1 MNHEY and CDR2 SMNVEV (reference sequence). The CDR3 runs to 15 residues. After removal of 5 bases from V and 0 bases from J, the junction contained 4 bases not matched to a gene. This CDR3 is CASSPGTASNQPQHF. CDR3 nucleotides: TGTGCCAGCAGTCCCGGGACAGCTAGCAATCAGCCCCAGCATTTT.

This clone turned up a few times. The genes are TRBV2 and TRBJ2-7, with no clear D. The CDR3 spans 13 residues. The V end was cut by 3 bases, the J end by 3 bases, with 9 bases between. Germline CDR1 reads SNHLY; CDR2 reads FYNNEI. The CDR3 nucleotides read TGTGCCAGCAGTGAGGCAGTAGGCTACGAGCAGTACTTC. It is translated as CASSEAVGYEQYF. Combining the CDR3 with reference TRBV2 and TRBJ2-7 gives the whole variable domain EPEVTQTPSHQVTQMGQEVILRCVPISNHLYFYWYRQILGQKVEFLVSFYNNEISEKSEIFDDQFSVERPDGSNFTLKIRSTKLEDSAMYFCASSEAVGYEQYFGPGTRLTVT.

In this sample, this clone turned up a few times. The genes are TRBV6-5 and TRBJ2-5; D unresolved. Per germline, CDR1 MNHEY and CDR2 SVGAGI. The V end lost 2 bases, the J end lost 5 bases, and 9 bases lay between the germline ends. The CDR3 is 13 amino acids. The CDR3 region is CASSYTVLETQYF. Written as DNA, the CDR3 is TGTGCCAGCAGTTACACGGTCCTGGAGACCCAGTACTTC.

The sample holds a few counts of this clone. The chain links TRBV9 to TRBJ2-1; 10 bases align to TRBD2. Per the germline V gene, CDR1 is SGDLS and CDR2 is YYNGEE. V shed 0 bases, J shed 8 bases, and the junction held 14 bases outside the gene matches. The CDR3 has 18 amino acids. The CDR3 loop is CASSVARLAGAPGYEQFF. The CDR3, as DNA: TGTGCCAGCAGCGTAGCTCGGCTAGCGGGGGCCCCGGGTTATGAGCAGTTCTTC.

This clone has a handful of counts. The CDR3, as DNA: TGTGCCAGTAGTTTTTCGGACAGGGCTAAGGAGACCCAGTACTTC. Encoded protein: CASSFSDRAKETQYF. The rearrangement links TRBV19 to TRBJ2-5; TRBD1 aligns across 8 bases. CDR1 and CDR2 (germline): LNHDA, SQIVND (reference sequence). The CDR3 loop spans 15 amino acids. V dropped 5 bases and J dropped 5; count of bases not matched to a gene: 10.

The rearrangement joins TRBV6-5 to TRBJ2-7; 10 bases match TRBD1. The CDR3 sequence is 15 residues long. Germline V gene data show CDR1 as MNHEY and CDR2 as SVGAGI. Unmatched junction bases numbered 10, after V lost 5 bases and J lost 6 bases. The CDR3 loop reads CASSTAPGQGIEQYF. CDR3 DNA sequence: TGTGCCAGCAGTACTGCCCCGGGACAGGGGATCGAGCAGTACTTC.

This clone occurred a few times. DNA for the CDR3: TGCAGCGTTGGTCAGGGGTTAAGTGCTTTCTTT. Its protein product is CSVGQGLSAFF. The V and J genes are TRBV29-1 and TRBJ1-1, with a tentative D call TRBD1 (6 bases). CDR1 and CDR2 (germline): SQVTM, ANQGSEA. This CDR3 is 11 amino acids long. V lost 4 bases and J 11 bases, leaving 14 bases between the germline ends.

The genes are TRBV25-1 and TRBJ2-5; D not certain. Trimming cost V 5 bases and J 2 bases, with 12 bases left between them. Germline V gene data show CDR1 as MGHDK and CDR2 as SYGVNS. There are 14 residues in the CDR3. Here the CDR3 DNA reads TGTGCCAGCAGTCGGTGGGCAGCACAAGAGACCCAGTACTTC. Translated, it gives CASSRWAAQETQYF.

The CDR3 sequence: CASSQVIIQSGGYNEQFF. The DNA for the CDR3 is TGCGCCAGCAGCCAAGTGATCATACAGAGCGGGGGTTACAATGAGCAGTTCTTC. The J gene is TRBJ2-1, the V gene TRBV4-1, with 8 bases fitting TRBD2. Per the germline V gene, CDR1 is MGHRA and CDR2 is YSYEKL. V was clipped by 1 base and J by 4 bases; unmatched bases: 12. The CDR3 length is 18 residues.

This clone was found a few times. This chain's CDR3 is CASSLKTGPDQPQHF. As DNA, the CDR3 is TGTGCCAGCAGTTTGAAGACAGGGCCGGATCAGCCCCAGCATTTT. The genes are TRBV28 and TRBJ1-5; 7 bases are shared with TRBD1. Germline loops: CDR1 MDHEN, CDR2 SYDVKM. V was pared by 3 bases and J by 5 bases, with 7 bases of the junction left unmatched. The CDR3 covers 15 residues.

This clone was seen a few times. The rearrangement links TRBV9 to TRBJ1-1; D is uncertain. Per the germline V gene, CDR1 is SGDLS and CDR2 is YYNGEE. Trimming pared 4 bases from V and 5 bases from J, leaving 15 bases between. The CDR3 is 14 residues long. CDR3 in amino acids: CASSPILAATEAFF. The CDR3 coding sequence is TGTGCCAGCAGCCCCATCCTGGCGGCAACTGAAGCTTTCTTT.

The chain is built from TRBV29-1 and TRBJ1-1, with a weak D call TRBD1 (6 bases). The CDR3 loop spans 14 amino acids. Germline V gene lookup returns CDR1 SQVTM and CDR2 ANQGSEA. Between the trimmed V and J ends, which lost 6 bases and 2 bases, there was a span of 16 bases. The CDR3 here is CSVAGTQLNTEAFF. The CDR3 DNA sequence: TGCAGCGTCGCGGGGACACAGCTCAACACTGAAGCTTTCTTT.

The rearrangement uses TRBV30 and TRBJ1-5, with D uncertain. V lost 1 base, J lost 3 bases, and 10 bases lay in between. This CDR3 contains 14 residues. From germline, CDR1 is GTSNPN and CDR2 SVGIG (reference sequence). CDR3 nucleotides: TGTGCCTGGAGTGAGGTGGAGATCAATCAGCCCCAGCATTTT. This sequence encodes CAWSEVEINQPQHF.

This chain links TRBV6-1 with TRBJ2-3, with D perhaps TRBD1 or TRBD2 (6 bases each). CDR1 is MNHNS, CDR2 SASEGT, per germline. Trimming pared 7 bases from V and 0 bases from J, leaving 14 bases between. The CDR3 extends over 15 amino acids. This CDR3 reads CASTEGGASTDTQYF. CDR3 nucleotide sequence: TGTGCCAGCACTGAGGGGGGTGCTAGCACAGATACGCAGTATTTT.

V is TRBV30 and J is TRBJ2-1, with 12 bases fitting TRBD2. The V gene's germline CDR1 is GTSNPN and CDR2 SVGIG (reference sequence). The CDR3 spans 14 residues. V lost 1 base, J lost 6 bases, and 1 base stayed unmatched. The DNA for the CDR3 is TGTGCCTGGAGTGGACTAGCGGGGGCCAATGAGCAGTTCTTC. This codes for CAWSGLAGANEQFF.

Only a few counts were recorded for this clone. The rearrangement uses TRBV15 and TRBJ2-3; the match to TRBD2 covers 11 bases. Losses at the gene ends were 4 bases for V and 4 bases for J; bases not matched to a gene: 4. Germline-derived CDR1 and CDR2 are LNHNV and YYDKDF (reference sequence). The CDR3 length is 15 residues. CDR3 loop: CATSKEGLAADTQYF. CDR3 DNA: TGTGCCACCAGCAAGGAGGGACTAGCGGCAGATACGCAGTATTTT.

The CDR3: CASSLSNTEAFF. The CDR3 nucleotides read TGCGCCAGCAGTTTATCGAACACTGAAGCTTTCTTT. The chain uses TRBV5-1 and TRBJ1-1; D is ambiguous. V dropped 5 bases and J dropped 1 base, with 6 bases sitting between them. The germline V gene encodes CDR1 SGHRS and CDR2 YFSETQ. The CDR3 totals 12 residues.

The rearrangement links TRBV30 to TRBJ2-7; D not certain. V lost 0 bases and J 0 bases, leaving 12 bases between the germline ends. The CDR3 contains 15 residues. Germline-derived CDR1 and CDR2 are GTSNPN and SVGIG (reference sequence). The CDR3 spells CAWSVVHLGSYEQYF. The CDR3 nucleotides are TGTGCCTGGAGTGTTGTGCACCTGGGCTCCTACGAGCAGTACTTC.

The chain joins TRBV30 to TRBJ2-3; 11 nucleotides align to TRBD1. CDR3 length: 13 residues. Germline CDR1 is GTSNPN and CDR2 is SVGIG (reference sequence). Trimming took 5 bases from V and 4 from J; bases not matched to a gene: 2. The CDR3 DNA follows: TGTGCCTGGGGGACAGGGGGACCAGATACGCAGTATTTT. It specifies CAWGTGGPDTQYF.

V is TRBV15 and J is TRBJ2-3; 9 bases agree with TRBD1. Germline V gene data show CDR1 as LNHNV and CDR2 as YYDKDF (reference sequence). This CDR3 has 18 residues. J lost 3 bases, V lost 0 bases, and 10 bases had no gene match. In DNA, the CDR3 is TGTGCCACCAGCAGAGATCGGGGACAGGGCTATGCGACAGATACGCAGTATTTT. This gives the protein CATSRDRGQGYATDTQYF.

The CDR3 spells CAWSVGSGGAINEQFF. CDR3 coding DNA: TGTGCCTGGAGTGTAGGTAGCGGGGGGGCCATCAATGAGCAGTTCTTC. J is TRBJ2-1 and V is TRBV30, with 11 bases aligning to TRBD2. Germline V gene sequence: CDR1 GTSNPN, CDR2 SVGIG (reference sequence). CDR3 length: 16 amino acids. After removal of 0 bases from V and 6 bases from J, the junction contained 7 bases not matched to a gene.

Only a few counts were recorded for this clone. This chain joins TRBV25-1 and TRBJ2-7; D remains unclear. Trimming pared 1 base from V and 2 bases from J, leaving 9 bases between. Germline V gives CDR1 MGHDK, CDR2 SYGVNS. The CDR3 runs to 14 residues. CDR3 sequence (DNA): TGTGCCAGCAGTGAATTGTCAGACCCCTACGAGCAGTACTTC. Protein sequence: CASSELSDPYEQYF.

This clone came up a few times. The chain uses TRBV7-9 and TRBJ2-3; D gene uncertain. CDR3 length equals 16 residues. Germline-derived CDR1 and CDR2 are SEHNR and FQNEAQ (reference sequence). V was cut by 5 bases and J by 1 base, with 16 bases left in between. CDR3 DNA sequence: TGTGCCAGCAGCCCCCGAAGTCGATCGGGCACAGATACGCAGTATTTT. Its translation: CASSPRSRSGTDTQYF.

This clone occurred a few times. For the CDR3, the DNA is TGTGCCAGCAGGGTCAGGGGGCCTCAGCCCCAGCATTTT. Translation: CASRVRGPQPQHF. The chain carries TRBV28 and TRBJ1-5; 8 bases line up with TRBD1. The junction had 4 bases not matched to a gene; V was cut back by 6 bases and J by 6 bases. CDR3 length: 13 amino acids. CDR1 is MDHEN and CDR2 is SYDVKM in the germline V gene.

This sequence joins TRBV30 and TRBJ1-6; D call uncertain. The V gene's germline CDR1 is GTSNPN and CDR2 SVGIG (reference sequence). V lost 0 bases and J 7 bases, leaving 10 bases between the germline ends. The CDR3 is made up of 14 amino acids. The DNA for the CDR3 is TGTGCCTGGAGTGTCCTCCACGGCAATTCACCCCTCCACTTT. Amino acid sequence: CAWSVLHGNSPLHF.